This is a list of T cell receptor beta chains from one sample in a study of spatial heterogeneity in lung cancer. TCRdb ran MiXCR on the 5' RACE reads and lists one entry per CDR3 protein. The sample records about 87,000 distinct CDR3 sequences, just under 20% being singletons. The specimen was PBMCs, collected at follow-up. All receptors derive from a male donor with early-stage non-small cell lung cancer. Each CDR3 is given with its conserved first and last residue. Fields, in order: CDR3 protein, CDR3 DNA, V gene, D gene, J gene, clone size. The D gene is left open where the match is weak. Clone size is shown for a subset of rows, as once, few, many or a class of expanded clone.

CDR3 protein: CASSLAPGLVGSATGELFF; CDR3 DNA: TGTGCCAGCAGCTTAGCCCCGGGACTAGTTGGGAGTGCCACCGGGGAGCTGTTTTTT; V gene: TRBV7-9; D gene: TRBD2; J gene: TRBJ2-2; clone size: few
CDR3 protein: CASSLVPGQGLYNSPLHF; CDR3 DNA: TGTGCCAGCAGCTTAGTACCGGGACAGGGACTTTATAATTCACCCCTCCACTTT; V gene: TRBV7-9; D gene: TRBD1; J gene: TRBJ1-6; clone size: -
CDR3 protein: CASSLYTSSEAFF; CDR3 DNA: TGCGCCAGCAGCTTGTACACTAGCTCTGAAGCTTTCTTT; V gene: TRBV5-1; D gene: -; J gene: TRBJ1-1; clone size: few
CDR3 protein: CASSPRTGQETQYF; CDR3 DNA: TGTGCCAGCAGCCCCCGGACAGGACAAGAGACCCAGTACTTC; V gene: TRBV13; D gene: TRBD1; J gene: TRBJ2-5; clone size: many
CDR3 protein: CASSVGTVENEKLFF; CDR3 DNA: TGTGCCAGCAGCGTCGGGACAGTAGAGAATGAAAAACTGTTTTTT; V gene: TRBV9; D gene: TRBD1; J gene: TRBJ1-4; clone size: few
CDR3 protein: CASSLAAMGSGYSPLHF; CDR3 DNA: TGCGCCAGCAGCTTGGCAGCGATGGGATCTGGTTATTCACCCCTCCACTTT; V gene: TRBV5-1; D gene: -; J gene: TRBJ1-6; clone size: few
CDR3 protein: CASSSPGAYTDTQYF; CDR3 DNA: TGTGCCAGCAGTTCTCCAGGGGCCTACACAGATACGCAGTATTTT; V gene: TRBV27; D gene: -; J gene: TRBJ2-3; clone size: few
CDR3 protein: CASSQEQGAEPQHF; CDR3 DNA: TGTGCCAGCAGCCAAGAACAGGGAGCCGAGCCCCAGCATTTT; V gene: TRBV3-1; D gene: -; J gene: TRBJ1-5; clone size: many
CDR3 protein: CASGSLGAGELFF; CDR3 DNA: TGTGCTAGTGGTTCGCTGGGGGCCGGGGAGCTGTTTTTT; V gene: TRBV12-5; D gene: -; J gene: TRBJ2-2; clone size: few
CDR3 protein: CASSRSGQPHGTDTQYF; CDR3 DNA: TGTGCCAGCTCCCGGTCGGGACAACCTCATGGCACAGATACGCAGTATTTT; V gene: TRBV18; D gene: -; J gene: TRBJ2-3; clone size: few
CDR3 protein: CASSLPGNPGDTQYF; CDR3 DNA: TGTGCCAGCAGCTTACCAGGGAACCCGGGCGATACGCAGTATTTT; V gene: TRBV9; D gene: -; J gene: TRBJ2-3; clone size: -
CDR3 protein: CASSPTGRAEKLFF; CDR3 DNA: TGTGCCAGCAGTCCAACAGGGAGGGCTGAAAAACTGTTTTTT; V gene: TRBV7-2; D gene: -; J gene: TRBJ1-4; clone size: -
CDR3 protein: CASSWGSGAYEQYF; CDR3 DNA: TGCGCCAGCAGCTGGGGTAGTGGGGCCTACGAGCAGTACTTC; V gene: TRBV5-1; D gene: -; J gene: TRBJ2-7; clone size: -
CDR3 protein: CAWSDHEQYF; CDR3 DNA: TGTGCCTGGAGTGACCACGAGCAGTACTTC; V gene: TRBV30; D gene: -; J gene: TRBJ2-7; clone size: -
CDR3 protein: CASSLSKDSGNTIYF; CDR3 DNA: TGTGCCAGCAGCTTGAGTAAGGACTCTGGAAACACCATATATTTT; V gene: TRBV7-9; D gene: -; J gene: TRBJ1-3; clone size: many
CDR3 protein: CASSLAGVNGELFF; CDR3 DNA: TGTGCCAGCAGCTTAGCGGGAGTTAACGGGGAGCTGTTTTTT; V gene: TRBV7-6; D gene: -; J gene: TRBJ2-2; clone size: few
CDR3 protein: CASSQGTANTEAFF; CDR3 DNA: TGTGCCAGCAGCCAAGGGACGGCGAACACTGAAGCTTTCTTT; V gene: TRBV3-1; D gene: -; J gene: TRBJ1-1; clone size: -